The T cell receptor beta chain described here comes from a study of CD8 T cells in Susac syndrome. At the level of the study: The sequenced Susac syndrome patients included about 6 who had clinically active disease and eight who were in remission. Study-wide points: Susac syndrome CD4+ T cell repertoires showed no clonal expansion.

With respect to this clonotype: Its target is unknown.

From germline, CDR1 is DFQATT and CDR2 SNEGSKA (reference sequence). V was pared by 7 bases and J by 7 bases, with 10 bases between. This CDR3 comprises 11 residues. The RNA, roughly 0.45 to 1 ug, was put through reverse transcription using random hexamers. Amplification of TCR beta CDR3 was carried out by immunoSEQ multiplex PCR, which covered 54 Vbeta and 13 Jbeta segments. MiXCR, run by TCRdb on the immunoSEQ multiplex PCR reads, gives a single entry per CDR3 protein. The table lists tens of thousands of distinct CDR3 sequences, 93% of them singletons, with approximately 0.15% in the top ten. What was sequenced was CD4+ T cells from PBMCs. The chain couples TRBV20-1 to TRBJ1-4, with D unclear. The sequence came from a human donor with Susac syndrome. The CDR3 DNA sequence: TGCAGTGTAATAAGTGGTGAAAAACTGTTTTTT. Encoded protein: CSVISGEKLFF.